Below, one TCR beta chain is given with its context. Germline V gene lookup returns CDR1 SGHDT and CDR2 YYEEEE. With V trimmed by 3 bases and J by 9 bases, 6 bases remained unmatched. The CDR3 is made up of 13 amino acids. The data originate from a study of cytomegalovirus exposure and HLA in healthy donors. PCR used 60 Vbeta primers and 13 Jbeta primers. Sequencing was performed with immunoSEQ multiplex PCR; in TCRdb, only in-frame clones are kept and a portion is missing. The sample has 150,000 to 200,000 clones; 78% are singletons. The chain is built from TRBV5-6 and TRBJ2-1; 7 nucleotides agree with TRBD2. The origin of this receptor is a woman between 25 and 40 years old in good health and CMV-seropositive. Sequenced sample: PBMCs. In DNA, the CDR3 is TGTGCCAGCAGCTGGGGGGGAATAGGTGAGCAGTTCTTC. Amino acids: CASSWGGIGEQFF.